Below are 9 T cell receptor beta chains sequenced from a single sample in a study of T-cell memory formation after mild COVID-19. Using its own MiXCR run on the 5' RACE reads, TCRdb lists one record per CDR3 protein. The repertoire holds 280,000 or so distinct CDR3 sequences, with roughly 18% as singletons. Sequencing was performed on PBMCs or a T cell subset sorted from them (not recorded which). The receptor set was obtained from a man younger than 30 who had mild COVID-19 (a few samples of this study predate the infection). Cell type and time point are not known.

This CDR3 is CASSLQGDTPYGYTF. Written as DNA, the CDR3 is TGTGCCAGCAGCTTGCAGGGGGACACACCTTATGGCTACACCTTC. The chain combines TRBV7-2 with TRBJ1-2, with TRBD1 matching over 7 bases. There are 15 residues in the CDR3. The ends lost 3 bases at V and 5 bases at J; junction bases unmatched: 9. The germline gives CDR1 SGHTA, CDR2 FQGNSA.

This clonotype was counted a few times. Here the CDR3 reads CASSYRGTGRNTEAFF. As DNA, the CDR3 is TGTGCCAGCAGTTACCGGGGGACAGGGAGGAACACTGAAGCTTTCTTT. This chain joins TRBV6-5 and TRBJ1-1; 9 nucleotides match TRBD1. There are 16 residues in the CDR3. The germline gives CDR1 MNHEY, CDR2 SVGAGI. The ends lost 2 bases at V and 1 base at J; junction bases unmatched: 5.

This clonotype was seen only a few times. V usage is TRBV11-2 and J usage is TRBJ2-3, with D possibly TRBD2 on 6 matching bases. Germline CDR1 SGHAT, CDR2 FQNNGV. This CDR3 has 15 amino acids. V lost 4 bases to trimming and J lost 2 bases, with 13 bases between them. The chain's CDR3 is CASSSGLQNTDTQYF. The CDR3 DNA follows: TGTGCCAGCAGCTCGGGACTCCAAAACACAGATACGCAGTATTTT.

This clonotype came up a few times. The chain couples TRBV4-1 to TRBJ2-1, with 10 bases identical to TRBD2. The germline V gene encodes CDR1 MGHRA and CDR2 YSYEKL. CDR3 size: 14 residues. The V segment lost 8 bases and the J segment 5 bases; nucleotides outside the gene matches: 6. CDR3 DNA: TGCGCCAGCTCGACAGCGGGGGGGAACAATGAGCAGTTCTTC. Its translation is CASSTAGGNNEQFF.

This clonotype was detected many times. The chain has TRBV4-1 and TRBJ2-3; TRBD2 aligns across 8 bases. Germline CDR1 MGHRA, CDR2 YSYEKL. The CDR3 covers 17 residues. The V and J ends lost 0 bases and 1 base, in that order; junction bases with no gene match: 6. The CDR3 loop is CASSQEFTAGGTDTQYF. DNA of the CDR3: TGCGCCAGCAGCCAAGAGTTCACAGCGGGGGGCACAGATACGCAGTATTTT.

This clonotype was recorded only once. V and J are TRBV4-1 and TRBJ1-4; D gene unclear. Germline lookup yields CDR1 MGHRA and CDR2 YSYEKL. The germline V and J ends were trimmed by 4 bases and 0 bases, with 15 bases remaining between them. This CDR3 comprises 17 residues. The CDR3 bases are TGCGCCAGCAGCCGCGAGGGCGGAAGAGCAACTAATGAAAAACTGTTTTTT. Its translation is CASSREGGRATNEKLFF.

The CDR3 nucleotides are TGCAGTGCTAAATCCCCAGGGAGTGTGGGATACACCTTC. Translation: CSAKSPGSVGYTF. This chain connects TRBV20-1 to TRBJ1-2; TRBD1 might be the D (5 bases). V lost 4 bases and J lost 11, with 20 bases in between. This CDR3 is 13 amino acids long. Germline CDR1 reads DFQATT; CDR2 reads SNEGSKA (reference sequence).

This clonotype was recorded many times. The rearrangement joins TRBV7-6 to TRBJ1-1; D is ambiguous. Germline values: CDR1 SGHVS, CDR2 FNYEAQ. The CDR3 is made up of 14 amino acids. The V end lost 0 bases, the J end lost 1 base, and 6 bases lay between the germline ends. CDR3 DNA: TGTGCCAGCAGCTTAGCGCTAGGGAACACTGAAGCTTTCTTT. Amino acids: CASSLALGNTEAFF.

The V call is TRBV7-9, the J call TRBJ2-5; possible D gene TRBD2, 6 bases. Trimming stripped 6 bases from V and 9 bases from J, with 11 bases between. Germline V gene data show CDR1 as SEHNR and CDR2 as FQNEAQ (reference sequence). The CDR3 is 11 amino acids. CDR3 DNA sequence: TGTGCCAGCAGTCCGGGACTGGCCCAGTACTTC. It specifies CASSPGLAQYF. The full variable domain, rest sourced from reference TRBV7-9 and TRBJ2-5, is DTGVSQNPRHKITKRGQNVTFRCDPISEHNRLYWYRQTLGQGPEFLTYFQNEAQLEKSRLLSDRFSAERPKGSFSTLEIQRTEQGDSAMYLCASSPGLAQYFGPGTRLLVL.